This entry lists 25 T cell receptor beta chains sequenced from one sample in a study of blood T cell repertoires in COVID-19. Method: immunoSEQ multiplex PCR; TCRdb's copy keeps in-frame clones and lacks some. The sample contains some 260,000 clones, approximately 80% of which appear only once. Sequenced sample: peripheral blood. The receptors shown here come from a woman aged 40 to 50 with active or convalescent COVID-19.

The genes are TRBV12-5 and TRBJ1-5; 9 bases are a match to TRBD1. Germline V lookup: CDR1 LGHNT, CDR2 FRNRAP. The trim removed 0 bases at V and 1 base at J, leaving 16 bases unmatched. This CDR3 is 21 amino acids long. This CDR3 reads CASGLVYPGGTGPLSNQPQHF. In DNA, the CDR3 is TGTGCTAGTGGTTTGGTATATCCGGGGGGGACAGGGCCTTTGAGCAATCAGCCCCAGCATTTT.

The chain has TRBV11-2 and TRBJ2-2; a weak D match, TRBD2 (5 bases). The germline gives CDR1 SGHAT, CDR2 FQNNGV. The CDR3 totals 13 residues. V was pared by 2 bases and J by 6 bases, with 7 bases between. The CDR3 loop reads CASSLSRAGELFF. The CDR3 DNA reads as TGTGCCAGCAGCTTATCGAGGGCCGGGGAGCTGTTTTTT.

V is TRBV2 and J is TRBJ1-1, with 9 bases aligning to TRBD1. The CDR3 totals 15 residues. CDR1 SNHLY and CDR2 FYNNEI come from the germline V gene. The J segment lost 0 bases and the V segment lost 4 bases, leaving 3 bases of the junction unmatched. CDR3 bases: TGTGCCAGCAGTGGACAGGGGGGTATGAACACTGAAGCTTTCTTT. As protein: CASSGQGGMNTEAFF.

The CDR3 loop reads CASSLTVNNEKLFF. The CDR3 bases are TGTGCCAGCAGCTTAACAGTGAATAATGAAAAACTGTTTTTT. The chain uses TRBV5-5 and TRBJ1-4; D unresolved. Deletions cut 2 bases from V and 4 bases from J, with 9 bases between. CDR1 is SGHKS, CDR2 YYEKEE, per germline (reference sequence). The CDR3 extends over 14 amino acids.

This clone was seen a few times. This CDR3 reads CAWSGGRGYEQFF. CDR3 nucleotides: TGTGCCTGGAGTGGGGGAAGGGGTTATGAGCAGTTCTTC. The chain is built from TRBV30 and TRBJ2-1; D might be TRBD1 (5 bases). With 1 base removed from V and 8 bases from J, the gap between germline ends came to 12 bases. The CDR3 has 13 amino acids. Germline V gives CDR1 GTSNPN, CDR2 SVGIG (reference sequence).

J is TRBJ1-1 and V is TRBV19; 9 nucleotides align to TRBD1. Germline loops: CDR1 LNHDA, CDR2 SQIVND (reference sequence). The junction had 0 bases not matched to a gene; V was cut back by 3 bases and J by 4 bases. The CDR3 spans 13 residues. The CDR3 loop reads CASSMGQGTEAFF. In DNA, the CDR3 is TGTGCCAGTAGTATGGGACAGGGCACTGAAGCTTTCTTT.

The genes are TRBV6-1 and TRBJ2-1; 8 bases are shared with TRBD2. Trimming cost V 0 bases and J 4 bases; bases outside gene matches: 5. The CDR3 is 16 amino acids. The germline V gene encodes CDR1 MNHNS and CDR2 SASEGT. The CDR3 spells CASSEASAGGYNEQFF. In DNA, the CDR3 is TGTGCCAGCAGTGAAGCCAGCGCGGGGGGTTACAATGAGCAGTTCTTC.

The V call is TRBV5-1, the J call TRBJ2-3; 12 bases match TRBD2. Unmatched junction bases numbered 9, after V lost 1 base and J lost 0 bases. Germline V gene sequence: CDR1 SGHRS, CDR2 YFSETQ. The CDR3 is 19 residues long. The CDR3 region is CASSLRRLAGVSSTDTQYF. Here the CDR3 DNA reads TGCGCCAGCAGCTTGAGACGACTAGCGGGGGTCTCTAGCACAGATACGCAGTATTTT.

This rearrangement joins TRBV9 to TRBJ1-5; 11 positions agree with TRBD1. The CDR3 extends over 15 amino acids. Germline V gene sequence: CDR1 SGDLS, CDR2 YYNGEE. The trim removed 4 bases at V and 2 bases at J, leaving 2 bases unmatched. This CDR3 reads CASSRTGGGNQPQHF. In nucleotides, the CDR3 is TGTGCCAGCAGCCGGACAGGGGGCGGCAATCAGCCCCAGCATTTT. Supplemented by reference TRBV9 and TRBJ1-5, the full variable domain reads DSGVTQTPKHLITATGQRVTLRCSPRSGDLSVYWYQQSLDQGLQFLIQYYNGEERAKGNILERFSAQQFPDLHSELNLSSLELGDSALYFCASSRTGGGNQPQHFGDGTRLSIL.

The genes are TRBV19 and TRBJ2-7; maybe TRBD1 (5 bases). The CDR3 totals 14 residues. CDR1 and CDR2 (germline): LNHDA, SQIVND (reference sequence). Trimming stripped 1 base from V and 2 bases from J, with 9 bases between. The CDR3 sequence: CASSIGAGPYEQYV. DNA of the CDR3: TGTGCCAGTAGTATAGGAGCAGGGCCCTACGAGCAGTACGTC.

This rearrangement joins TRBV13 to TRBJ2-2; TRBD1 matches 9 bases. V lost 4 bases and J lost 7; bases outside the gene matches: 7. Germline V gives CDR1 PRHDT, CDR2 FYEKMQ (reference sequence). The CDR3 has 15 amino acids. The CDR3 nucleotides are TGTGCCAGCAGCTCTGGGACAGGGCGCTTCGGGGAGCTGTTTTTT. Translation gives CASSSGTGRFGELFF.

This clone turned up a few times. The CDR3 sequence: CASSLGGMTANEKLFF. CDR3 nucleotide sequence: TGTGCCAGCAGCTTAGGAGGAATGACGGCAAATGAAAAACTGTTTTTT. The chain carries TRBV7-2 and TRBJ1-4; D gene uncertain. CDR1 is SGHTA, CDR2 FQGNSA, per germline. The CDR3 spans 16 residues. The V and J ends lost 1 base and 5 bases respectively, with 14 bases between them. The entire variable domain, with the rest obtained from reference TRBV7-2 and TRBJ1-4, is as follows: GAGVSQSPSNKVTEKGKDVELRCDPISGHTALYWYRQSLGQGLEFLIYFQGNSAPDKSGLPSDRFSAERTGGSVSTLTIQRTQQEDSAVYLCASSLGGMTANEKLFFGSGTQLSVL.

This rearrangement joins TRBV4-1 to TRBJ2-1, with D uncertain. V was clipped by 0 bases and J by 4 bases, with 4 bases between them. The CDR3 length is 13 residues. The V gene's germline CDR1 is MGHRA and CDR2 YSYEKL. The CDR3 loop is CASSQDSYNEQFF. CDR3 in DNA: TGCGCCAGCAGCCAAGATTCATACAATGAGCAGTTCTTC.

The gene calls are TRBV21-1 and TRBJ2-3; the D call TRBD2 from the table was never checked on the DNA. TRBV21-1 is noted as a pseudogene. CDR3 size: 18 residues. CDR3 nucleotides: TGTGCCAGCAGCCCTGGGGTAGCGGGGGAAGCTAGCACAGATACGCAGTATTTT. This encodes CASSPGVAGEASTDTQYF.

This clone was seen only once. The rearrangement joins TRBV29-1 to TRBJ1-2, with 8 bases that match TRBD1. The V segment lost 5 bases and the J segment 6 bases; nucleotides outside the gene matches: 2. This CDR3 contains 11 residues. The germline CDR1 and CDR2 sequences are SQVTM and ANQGSEA. CDR3 in amino acids: CSVSGGDGYTF. In DNA form, the CDR3 reads TGCAGCGTTTCAGGGGGCGATGGCTACACCTTC.

This clone was observed once. The rearrangement links TRBV18 to TRBJ1-1; 9 bases are a match to TRBD1. V shed 3 bases and J 7 bases; nucleotides not matched to a gene: 3. Germline V gene data show CDR1 as KGHSH and CDR2 as LQKENI. The CDR3 contains 13 residues. The CDR3 protein is CASSPDRGVEAFF. DNA for the CDR3: TGTGCCAGCTCACCGGACAGGGGAGTTGAAGCTTTCTTT.

The V and J genes are TRBV5-6 and TRBJ2-7, with 8 positions matching TRBD1. J gave up 3 bases and V 1 base, and 6 bases lay outside the gene matches. This CDR3 contains 15 residues. The germline CDR1 and CDR2 sequences are SGHDT and YYEEEE. The CDR3 sequence is CASSLPTGGNYEQYV. CDR3 nucleotides: TGTGCCAGCAGCTTGCCAACAGGGGGGAACTACGAGCAGTACGTC.

This chain links TRBV6-1 with TRBJ2-5; weak D call: TRBD2 (6 bases). CDR3 length equals 15 residues. Deletions cut 1 base from V and 5 bases from J, with 14 bases between. Germline lookup yields CDR1 MNHNS and CDR2 SASEGT. Here the CDR3 DNA reads TGTGCCAGCAGTGAAGGAATGCGCGGGGTTGAGACCCAGTACTTC. This codes for CASSEGMRGVETQYF.

This clone was counted between two and nine times. This rearrangement joins TRBV5-1 to TRBJ1-1, with D unresolved. Trimming cost V 1 base and J 1 base, with 11 bases left between them. Germline-derived CDR1 and CDR2 are SGHRS and YFSETQ. The CDR3 runs 15 residues. The CDR3 coding sequence is TGCGCCAGCAGCTTGACCGTTCTAGGGAACACTGAAGCTTTCTTT. Its protein product is CASSLTVLGNTEAFF.

The chain recombines TRBV7-2 with TRBJ1-1, with TRBD1 matching 10 bases. The ends lost 5 bases at V and 4 bases at J; junction bases unmatched: 10. The CDR3 sequence is 16 residues long. Germline V gives CDR1 SGHTA, CDR2 FQGNSA. DNA of the CDR3: TGTGCCAGCAGCGCGATGACAGGGGGCGCGGGCACTGAAGCTTTCTTT. This codes for CASSAMTGGAGTEAFF.

The genes are TRBV7-7 and TRBJ1-1, with 8 bases aligning to TRBD1. This CDR3 is 14 amino acids long. Germline V CDR1 and CDR2: SSHAT, FNYEAQ (reference sequence). Trimming cost V 5 bases and J 11 bases; bases outside gene matches: 13. The CDR3 protein is CASSPRQGTSPAFF. The CDR3 DNA sequence: TGTGCCAGCAGCCCGAGACAGGGGACGAGCCCGGCTTTCTTT.

The genes are TRBV6-5 and TRBJ1-2; tentatively, D is TRBD1 (5 bases). Germline V gene sequence: CDR1 MNHEY, CDR2 SVGAGI. V gave up 8 bases and J gave up 4 bases, with 17 bases separating them. The CDR3 covers 14 residues. The CDR3 sequence is CASLFRAQFYGYTF. CDR3 DNA sequence: TGTGCCAGCCTCTTCAGGGCACAGTTCTATGGCTACACCTTC.

J is TRBJ2-5 and V is TRBV2; 8 bases align to TRBD2. Germline trimming cut 7 bases from V and 5 bases from J; bases unmatched to any gene: 18. This CDR3 is built from 17 residues. Per germline, CDR1 SNHLY and CDR2 FYNNEI. CDR3 nucleotide sequence: TGTGCCAGCATCCACCTATCTAGCGGGCCATCCGGGGAGACCCAGTACTTC. Amino acids: CASIHLSSGPSGETQYF.

The genes are TRBV4-1 and TRBJ1-1; no clear D gene. CDR1 is MGHRA and CDR2 is YSYEKL in the germline V gene. Trimming stripped 0 bases from V and 0 bases from J, with 17 bases between. The CDR3 has 18 residues. In DNA form, the CDR3 reads TGCGCCAGCAGCCAAGACAGCGTCTTACTCTTTATGAACACTGAAGCTTTCTTT. Translating it yields CASSQDSVLLFMNTEAFF.

V usage is TRBV19 and J usage is TRBJ2-3; D might be TRBD2 (6 bases). V was clipped by 3 bases and J by 1 base, with 14 bases between them. Germline V gene sequence: CDR1 LNHDA, CDR2 SQIVND (reference sequence). The CDR3 is made up of 16 amino acids. The CDR3 loop is CASSMAGGVGTDTQYF. The CDR3 DNA reads as TGTGCCAGTAGTATGGCTGGCGGGGTCGGCACAGATACGCAGTATTTT.